One and the same sample provided the 14 T cell receptor beta chains below, sequenced in a study of blood T cells in healthy people across ages. The use of a sample-barcoded 5' primer and a J-beta primer mix characterized a second PCR of roughly 6 to 12 cycles. TCRdb recomputed calls from the 5' RACE reads with MiXCR, one row per CDR3 protein. The table has roughly 930,000 distinct CDR3 sequences, around 49% seen once. Sequenced sample: blood. These receptors all come from a man aged 25-40 years in good health.

In this sample, this clonotype turned up a few times. This chain joins TRBV30 and TRBJ2-7, with D possibly TRBD1 on 5 matching bases. Trimming removed 3 bases from V and 2 bases from J, with 11 bases in between. Germline values: CDR1 GTSNPN, CDR2 SVGIG (reference sequence). The CDR3 has 13 residues. As DNA, the CDR3 is TGTGCCTGGAGGCAGGCAGGGACCTACGAGCAGTACTTC. Translating it yields CAWRQAGTYEQYF.

V and J are TRBV6-1 and TRBJ1-2; TRBD1 might be the D (6 bases). The V gene lost 6 bases and the J gene lost 0 bases, with 14 bases spanning the gap. The CDR3 length is 15 residues. The germline gives CDR1 MNHNS, CDR2 SASEGT. The CDR3 loop reads CASRNRDISNYGYTF. As DNA, the CDR3 is TGTGCCAGCAGAAACCGGGACATATCTAACTATGGCTACACCTTC.

This clonotype was observed at least ten times. V usage is TRBV4-2 and J usage is TRBJ2-3; 12 bases map to TRBD2. Germline CDR1 LGHNA, CDR2 YNFKEQ. V lost 0 bases to trimming and J lost 6 bases; unmatched junction nucleotides: 1. The CDR3 is 15 residues long. In nucleotides, the CDR3 is TGTGCCAGCAGCCAAGACCTAGCGGGGGGGGATACGCAGTATTTT. Protein: CASSQDLAGGDTQYF.

This clonotype was counted between two and nine times. The CDR3 region has the DNA TGTGCCAGCGAGACAGGGAGGGAGAACGCAACTAATGAAAAACTGTTTTTT. Amino acids: CASETGRENATNEKLFF. V is TRBV6-4 and J is TRBJ1-4, with 7 bases fitting TRBD1. Trimming at V came to 8 bases and at J to 0 bases, leaving 12 bases not matched to a gene. Germline V gene lookup returns CDR1 MRHNA and CDR2 SNTAGT. The CDR3 extends over 17 amino acids.

V gene TRBV7-2 combines with J gene TRBJ2-4, with TRBD2 identical over 10 bases. With 8 bases clipped from V and 1 base from J, the junction kept 17 bases outside the gene matches. Germline V gene data show CDR1 as SGHTA and CDR2 as FQGNSA. The CDR3 covers 19 residues. Written as DNA, the CDR3 is TGTGCCAGCGCCGAGGAAGCGGGGGGGCTGATAAGGGCCAAAAACATTCAGTACTTC. Its protein is CASAEEAGGLIRAKNIQYF.

Only a few counts were recorded for this clonotype. V gene TRBV6-5 combines with J gene TRBJ2-7, with 7 bases fitting TRBD1. With V trimmed by 6 bases and J by 2 bases, 10 bases remained unmatched. The CDR3 loop spans 15 amino acids. The germline gives CDR1 MNHEY, CDR2 SVGAGI. The CDR3 region is CASRPDRLGTYEQYF. In nucleotides, the CDR3 is TGTGCCAGCAGACCGGACAGGTTAGGAACCTACGAGCAGTACTTC.

This clonotype occurred a few times. V gene TRBV27 combines with J gene TRBJ2-6, with D unclear. This CDR3 region has 17 residues. Germline V lookup: CDR1 MNHEY, CDR2 SMNVEV (reference sequence). The V end was cut by 4 bases, the J end by 4 bases, with 17 bases between. CDR3 nucleotides: TGTGCCAGCAGTTCTCAGCCTTATCAAGGAGGGGCCAACGTCCTGACTTTC. Encoded protein: CASSSQPYQGGANVLTF.

The gene calls are TRBV7-9 and TRBJ2-7, with a tentative D call TRBD2 (6 bases). This CDR3 is 15 amino acids long. V shed 5 bases and J shed 7 bases, with 21 bases lying between them. The germline CDR1 and CDR2 sequences are SEHNR and FQNEAQ (reference sequence). In nucleotides, the CDR3 is TGTGCCAGCAGCGAGCCGGGACTCGCCTTTGGGGAGCAGTACTTC. This sequence encodes CASSEPGLAFGEQYF.

V and J are TRBV28 and TRBJ1-6, with TRBD1 matching over 10 bases. This CDR3 is 17 amino acids long. CDR1 and CDR2 (germline): MDHEN, SYDVKM. The V gene end was trimmed by 6 bases and the J gene end by 7 bases; junction bases not matched to a gene: 12. CDR3: CASSPRGRTGGNSPLHF. For the CDR3, the DNA is TGTGCCAGCAGCCCACGCGGGAGGACAGGGGGAAATTCACCCCTCCACTTT.

This clonotype was found a few times. The chain has TRBV27 and TRBJ2-5, with TRBD1 matching 7 bases. The J call may be incorrect, as the DNA end agrees better with TRBJ2-7. CDR1 is MNHEY, CDR2 SMNVEV, per germline (reference sequence). The CDR3 contains 14 residues. In DNA form, the CDR3 reads TGTGCCAGCAGTGTAAAGACAGGGACCTACGAGCAGTACTTC. Amino acids: CASSVKTGTYEQYF.

The chain carries TRBV28 and TRBJ2-3; 7 nucleotides align to TRBD1. Per germline, CDR1 MDHEN and CDR2 SYDVKM. V trimming: 2 bases; J trimming: 0 bases; junction bases outside the gene matches: 5. This CDR3 has 16 residues. The CDR3 reads CASSLPLQGSTDTQYF. The CDR3 nucleotides read TGTGCCAGCAGTTTACCTCTACAGGGGAGCACAGATACGCAGTATTTT.

As for this clonotype: The junction shows a germline mismatch at one end, possibly a read error. The CDR3 DNA reads TGTGCCGGCAGCGGTTTAGCGGGAGAGGATCAGTTCTTC. This codes for CAGSGLAGEDQFF. The V call is TRBV9, the J call TRBJ2-1, with 9 nucleotides matching TRBD2. Germline CDR1 is SGDLS and CDR2 is YYNGEE. This CDR3 region has 13 residues.

This clonotype was recorded a few times. V gene TRBV6-1 combines with J gene TRBJ2-7; perhaps TRBD1 as D (6 bases). Germline loops: CDR1 MNHNS, CDR2 SASEGT. The CDR3 is 15 amino acids. Trimming removed 0 bases from V and 4 bases from J, with 13 bases in between. The CDR3 DNA is TGTGCCAGCAGTGAAGCTACGGCAGGGGTTTACGAGCAGTACTTC. It yields the protein CASSEATAGVYEQYF.

This clonotype was seen many times. The chain links TRBV29-1 to TRBJ2-3; TRBD1 aligns across 8 bases. Germline lookup yields CDR1 SQVTM and CDR2 ANQGSEA. The V segment lost 5 bases and the J segment 5 bases; nucleotides outside the gene matches: 3. CDR3 length equals 12 residues. CDR3 nucleotide sequence: TGCAGCGTTTCGACAGGGGTAGATACGCAGTATTTT. Residues: CSVSTGVDTQYF.